A selection of T cell receptor beta chains follows, all from one sample in a study of blood T cell repertoires in COVID-19. Data came from immunoSEQ multiplex PCR; TCRdb stores just in-frame clones and leaves some out. The sample contains over 35,000 clones, roughly 88% of which appear only once. The sequencing sample was made of peripheral blood. The receptor source for this set is a man between 60 and 75 years old with active COVID-19. Each CDR3 is given with its conserved first and last residue. D genes are given only for firm matches. For some rows the clone size is stated as once, few or many, or as a class when expanded; others skip it.

16 | TRBJ2-1 | NA | TRBV12-5 | NA | TGTGCTAGTGGTTCTCGGACAGAAAGCTCCTACAATGAGCAGTTCTTC | CASGSRTESSYNEQFF
16 | TRBJ2-1 | NA | TRBV10-2 | TRBD2 | TGCGCCAGCAGTGGGCTCGGACTAGCTTCCGACAATGAGCAGTTCTTC | CASSGLGLASDNEQFF
13 | TRBJ1-1 | few | TRBV7-3 | NA | TGTGCCAGCAGCTCCTCGATAGACACTGAAGCTTTCTTT | CASSSSIDTEAFF
14 | TRBJ1-1 | NA | TRBV7-9 | TRBD1 | TGTGCCAGCAGCCCCGGGACAGGGTCTACTGAAGCTTTCTTT | CASSPGTGSTEAFF
12 | TRBJ2-5 | NA | TRBV29-1 | NA | TGCAGCGTTGAACGGGGGCAAGAGACCCAGTACTTC | CSVERGQETQYF
16 | TRBJ1-2 | NA | TRBV27 | NA | TGTGCCAGCAGTCCGTTAGACTCGGGGGGGGCCTATGGCTACACCTTC | CASSPLDSGGAYGYTF
14 | TRBJ2-5 | NA | TRBV6-2/TRBV6-3 | TRBD2 | TGTGCCAGCAGTTACTTGCTAGCGGGAGAGACCCAGTACTTC | CASSYLLAGETQYF
13 | TRBJ1-5 | NA | TRBV3-1/TRBV3-2 | NA | TGTGCCAGCAGCCAAGTTTCTAATCAGCCCCAGCATTTT | CASSQVSNQPQHF
14 | TRBJ1-4 | NA | TRBV10-2 | NA | TGTGCCAGCAGTGAGAGCAGGGCCGATGAAAAACTGTTTTTT | CASSESRADEKLFF
16 | TRBJ1-4 | NA | TRBV5-1 | TRBD1 | TGCGCCAGCAGCTTGCGGACCGACAGGGTGGGTGAAAAACTGTTTTTT | CASSLRTDRVGEKLFF
15 | TRBJ2-5 | NA | TRBV2 | TRBD2 | TGTGCCAGCACTACTAGCGTTACCCCCTTGGAGACCCAGTACTTC | CASTTSVTPLETQYF
15 | TRBJ2-1 | NA | TRBV3-1/TRBV3-2 | TRBD2 | TGTGCCAGCAGCTCCCGTAGGCTAGCGGGCAATGAGCAGTTCTTC | CASSSRRLAGNEQFF
14 | TRBJ1-5 | NA | TRBV2 | NA | TGTGCCAGCAGTGCGGGGGAGGGCAATCAGCCCCAGCATTTT | CASSAGEGNQPQHF
16 | TRBJ1-2 | NA | TRBV18 | TRBD1 | TGTGCCAGCTCACTTGACCAGGGGGCGCATAGCTATGGCTACACCTTC | CASSLDQGAHSYGYTF
15 | TRBJ2-7 | NA | TRBV13 | NA | TGTGCCAGCAGCTTAGAGGGGGGGACGGCCTACGAGCAGTACTTC | CASSLEGGTAYEQYF
13 | TRBJ2-7 | NA | TRBV2 | NA | TGTGCCATTAAGGCCAGCGCTTCCTACGAGCAGTACTTC | CAIKASASYEQYF
15 | TRBJ2-7 | once | TRBV30 | NA | TGTGCCTGGAGTGTGGCTAGTGGGGGGTTTTACGAGCAGTACTTC | CAWSVASGGFYEQYF
11 | TRBJ1-2 | NA | TRBV20-1 | NA | TGCAGTGCTAGAGATGACGGGGGCTACACCTTC | CSARDDGGYTF
16 | TRBJ2-7 | NA | TRBV4-2 | NA | TGTGCCAGCAGCCAAGCCGTAGAATCGACAGGCTACGAGCAGTACTTC | CASSQAVESTGYEQYF
18 | TRBJ2-1 | NA | TRBV18 | TRBD2 | TGTGCCAGCTCACCTTCTAGCGGACCCAAAAGCTCCTACAATGAGCAGTTCTTC | CASSPSSGPKSSYNEQFF
12 | TRBJ2-2 | NA | TRBV11-3 | NA | TGTGCCAGCAGCCGTTGGAGCGGGGAGCTGTTTTTT | CASSRWSGELFF
14 | TRBJ1-5 | once | TRBV18 | NA | TGTGCCAGCTCACCCGACAGTAGCAATCAGCCCCAGCATTTT | CASSPDSSNQPQHF
14 | TRBJ2-3 | NA | TRBV6-5 | TRBD2 | TGTGCCAGCAAGCGACTAGCGGAGGCTGATACGCAGTATTTT | CASKRLAEADTQYF
15 | TRBJ2-7 | NA | TRBV7-2 | NA | TGTGCCAGCAGCTCCCCAGGGGATCGACCCTACGAGCAGTACTTC | CASSSPGDRPYEQYF
17 | TRBJ2-3 | once | TRBV18 | NA | TGTGCCAGCTCACCACCGCTGGGGGGAGCTAGCACAGATACGCAGTATTTT | CASSPPLGGASTDTQYF
14 | TRBJ1-2 | NA | TRBV5-4 | NA | TGTGCCAGCAGCTACAGGGAGCGGCTCTATGGCTACACCTTC | CASSYRERLYGYTF
13 | TRBJ1-1 | NA | TRBV27 | NA | TGTGCCAGCCGGGGGGAGATGAACACTGAAGCTTTCTTT | CASRGEMNTEAFF
14 | TRBJ1-2 | NA | TRBV7-9 | TRBD1 | TGTGCCAGCAGCTCAAACAGGGGTGACTATGGCTACACCTTC | CASSSNRGDYGYTF
14 | TRBJ2-2 | NA | TRBV2 | TRBD1 | TGTGCCAGCAGTGGACAGGGGTTCACCGGGGAGCTGTTTTTT | CASSGQGFTGELFF
13 | TRBJ1-5 | NA | TRBV6-5 | TRBD1 | TGTGCCAGCAGTTACTCGGGACAGGGGGTGGAACATTTT | CASSYSGQGVEHF
13 | TRBJ1-1 | few | TRBV2 | TRBD1 | TGTGCCAGCAGCGGACAGGGGAACACTGAAGCTTTCTTT | CASSGQGNTEAFF
13 | TRBJ2-7 | few | TRBV15 | NA | TGTGCCACCAGCCCCGACCTAGTCTCCGAGCAGTACTTC | CATSPDLVSEQYF
16 | TRBJ2-1 | NA | TRBV18 | NA | TGTGCCAGCTCACCCTTACAGGGAGTAGGCTACAATGAGCAGTTCTTC | CASSPLQGVGYNEQFF
15 | TRBJ1-5 | NA | TRBV7-2 | NA | TGTGCCAGCAGCCAACAGGACGGAGCGATCAGCCCCCAGCATTTT | CASSQQDGAISPQHF
15 | TRBJ2-7 | NA | TRBV6-2/TRBV6-3 | TRBD2 | TGTGCCAGCAGCCTACCAAGGACTAGCGGCGACGAGCAGTACTTC | CASSLPRTSGDEQYF
16 | TRBJ2-7 | NA | TRBV7-3 | TRBD2 | TGTGCCAGCAGCTTGTTCCAAGCGGGAGGCCCGGGGGAGCAGTACTTC | CASSLFQAGGPGEQYF
13 | TRBJ1-1 | once | TRBV27 | NA | TGTGCCAGCAGTCCATCCCTAGCGGGTGAAGCTTTCTTT | CASSPSLAGEAFF
17 | TRBJ1-4 | NA | TRBV5-1 | TRBD1 | TGCGCCAGCAGCTTGGGACAGGGTATGGGGGTTAATGAAAAACTGTTTTTT | CASSLGQGMGVNEKLFF
16 | TRBJ1-5 | few | TRBV4-1 | TRBD1 | TGCGCCAGCAGCCAAGATCCGGGGCAGGGGGCCCAGCCCCAGCATTTT | CASSQDPGQGAQPQHF
16 | TRBJ2-3 | NA | TRBV4-3 | TRBD1 | TGCGCCAGCAGCCAGACCGGGACAGCCCGCACAGATACGCAGTATTTT | CASSQTGTARTDTQYF
15 | TRBJ1-5 | NA | TRBV19 | NA | TGTGCCAGTAGTATGGGGGGGGAGGCGAATCAGCCCCAGCATTTT | CASSMGGEANQPQHF
14 | TRBJ1-2 | NA | TRBV28 | TRBD1 | TGTGCCAGCAGCCCGGGACAGGGTGGCTATGGCTACACCTTC | CASSPGQGGYGYTF